This passage covers 7 T cell receptor beta chains from one sample sequenced in a study of blood T cell repertoires in COVID-19. Measured with immunoSEQ multiplex PCR; TCRdb has only the in-frame clones, and not every one. The sample lists some 100,000 clones; 70% to 80% were seen once. Sequencing was performed on peripheral blood. All receptors come from a man aged 45-65 years with acute or convalescent COVID-19.

This clone has a single count. The chain uses TRBV18 and TRBJ2-3; weak D call: TRBD1 (5 bases). With 1 base removed from V and 6 bases from J, the gap between germline ends came to 8 bases. Germline lookup yields CDR1 KGHSH and CDR2 LQKENI. The CDR3 runs 13 residues. CDR3 in DNA: TGTGCCAGCTCACCACTCAGGGCTGATACGCAGTATTTT. Translated, it gives CASSPLRADTQYF.

Only one count was recorded for this clone. The chain links TRBV29-1 to TRBJ2-3, with D tentatively TRBD2 (5 bases). CDR1 SQVTM and CDR2 ANQGSEA come from the germline V gene. The CDR3 extends over 13 amino acids. Deletions cut 3 bases from V and 2 bases from J, with 9 bases between. The CDR3 DNA reads as TGCAGCGTTGACCGGGATTCCACAGATACGCAGTATTTT. Residues: CSVDRDSTDTQYF.

This clone was counted a single time. This chain links TRBV3-1 (or the pseudogene TRBV3-2) with TRBJ2-3, with TRBD1 matching 9 bases. This CDR3 region has 16 residues. Germline CDR1 LGHDT, CDR2 YNNKEL (reference sequence). Trimming took 3 bases from V and 2 from J; bases not matched to a gene: 6. CDR3 DNA sequence: TGTGCCAGCAGCCAGGCCGGGACAGGGTACACAGATACGCAGTATTTT. This gives the protein CASSQAGTGYTDTQYF.

The chain couples TRBV19 to TRBJ1-5, with 9 bases identical to TRBD1. The CDR3 sequence is 14 residues long. The V segment lost 10 bases and the J segment 6 bases; nucleotides outside the gene matches: 10. Per germline, CDR1 LNHDA and CDR2 SQIVND (reference sequence). CDR3 nucleotide sequence: TGTGCCACCATAGGGACAGGGTTGGGTCAGCCCCAGCATTTT. The encoded protein is CATIGTGLGQPQHF.

This chain joins TRBV5-6 and TRBJ2-7, with TRBD1 matching 7 bases. Germline assignment: CDR1 SGHDT and CDR2 YYEEEE. Trimming removed 2 bases from V and 5 bases from J; junction bases left unmatched: 4. There are 13 residues in the CDR3. The CDR3 region is CASSFLTGDEQYF. The CDR3 DNA reads TGTGCCAGCAGCTTCCTTACAGGGGACGAGCAGTACTTC.

In this sample, this clone turned up a few times. The V gene is TRBV9, the J gene TRBJ1-4, with D possibly TRBD1 on 5 matching bases. The CDR3 spans 14 residues. Germline CDR1 reads SGDLS; CDR2 reads YYNGEE. V gave up 4 bases and J gave up 0 bases, with 7 bases separating them. CDR3 coding DNA: TGTGCCAGCAGCCTGACAGCAACTAATGAAAAACTGTTTTTT. This gives the protein CASSLTATNEKLFF.

The rearrangement links TRBV5-1 to TRBJ2-5; 8 nucleotides match TRBD1. This CDR3 is built from 16 residues. The ends lost 4 bases at V and 1 base at J; junction bases unmatched: 9. CDR1 SGHRS and CDR2 YFSETQ come from the germline V gene. CDR3 in DNA: TGCGCCAGCAGCCCGAATCCAGGACAGGGCCAAGAGACCCAGTACTTC. It translates to CASSPNPGQGQETQYF.